These 8 T cell receptor beta chains came from one sample sequenced in a study of blood T cell repertoires in COVID-19. The protocol was immunoSEQ multiplex PCR, while the TCRdb copy is restricted to in-frame clones and leaves out a portion. The data show approximately 200,000 clones, around 83% seen once. Sequencing input: peripheral blood. These TCRs come from a man aged 35 to 55 with acute or convalescent COVID-19.

The chain couples TRBV7-6 to TRBJ1-5; perhaps TRBD1 as D (5 bases). V lost 2 bases to trimming and J lost 2 bases, with 10 bases between them. The CDR3 totals 15 residues. CDR1 and CDR2 from the germline V gene are SGHVS and FNYEAQ. CDR3 DNA sequence: TGTGCCAGCAGCTTAACGGGGGAAGGCAATCAGCCCCAGCATTTT. Translating gives CASSLTGEGNQPQHF.

This clone is a singleton in its sample. As DNA, the CDR3 is TGTGCCAGCAGTTTATCGGGACACCTTAACTATGGCTACACCTTC. Protein sequence: CASSLSGHLNYGYTF. The chain joins TRBV28 to TRBJ1-2, with D possibly TRBD1 on 6 matching bases. Trimming left V 1 base short and J 1 base short, with 10 bases between. This CDR3 spans 15 amino acids. CDR1 and CDR2 from the germline V gene are MDHEN and SYDVKM.

This chain uses TRBV5-5 with TRBJ2-2; D is possibly TRBD1 (6 bases). V was shortened by 4 bases and J by 6 bases, with 13 bases between the two germline ends. From germline, CDR1 is SGHKS and CDR2 YYEKEE (reference sequence). This CDR3 is built from 14 residues. In nucleotides, the CDR3 is TGTGCCAGCAGCACGAAAGCAGGGGCCGGGGAGCTGTTTTTT. Amino acid sequence: CASSTKAGAGELFF.

In its sample, this clone was seen a few times. The chain is built from TRBV18 and TRBJ2-1; D remains ambiguous. The V end lost 1 base, the J end lost 5 bases, and 9 bases lay between the germline ends. Germline CDR1 is KGHSH and CDR2 is LQKENI. This CDR3 has 14 residues. CDR3 nucleotides: TGTGCCAGCTCACCACGGTCGCGTAACAATGAGCAGTTCTTC. It yields the protein CASSPRSRNNEQFF.

The chain links TRBV5-5 to TRBJ2-1, with 8 bases fitting TRBD1. The length of the CDR3 is 15 residues. J lost 3 bases, V lost 2 bases, and 4 bases had no gene match. CDR1 SGHKS and CDR2 YYEKEE come from the germline V gene (reference sequence). The CDR3 DNA reads TGTGCCAGCAGCTTCACAGGGGGTAGCTACAATGAGCAGTTCTTC. The encoded protein is CASSFTGGSYNEQFF.

The gene calls are TRBV20-1 and TRBJ2-5; the D is unclear. This CDR3 is 11 amino acids long. Between the trimmed V and J ends, which lost 5 bases and 3 bases, there was a span of 7 bases. Germline V gene lookup returns CDR1 DFQATT and CDR2 SNEGSKA (reference sequence). CDR3 sequence: CSAGPEETQYF. In nucleotides, the CDR3 is TGCAGTGCTGGGCCGGAAGAGACCCAGTACTTC.

This clone was seen a handful of times. This sequence joins TRBV2 and TRBJ1-2; 7 nucleotides align to TRBD1. CDR1 SNHLY and CDR2 FYNNEI come from the germline V gene. CDR3 length equals 13 residues. Trimming removed 11 bases from V and 8 bases from J; junction bases left unmatched: 14. CDR3 protein: CAGQTGIGGGYTF. The CDR3 DNA reads TGTGCCGGACAGACAGGGATTGGCGGCGGCTACACCTTC.

The CDR3 region has the DNA TGTGCCAGCATCGGGACAGGGGAGAACTATGGCTACACCTTC. Residues: CASIGTGENYGYTF. This chain links TRBV6-5 with TRBJ1-2, with 10 bases that match TRBD1. Germline loops: CDR1 MNHEY, CDR2 SVGAGI. Unmatched junction bases numbered 4, after V lost 7 bases and J lost 2 bases. This CDR3 is 14 amino acids long.